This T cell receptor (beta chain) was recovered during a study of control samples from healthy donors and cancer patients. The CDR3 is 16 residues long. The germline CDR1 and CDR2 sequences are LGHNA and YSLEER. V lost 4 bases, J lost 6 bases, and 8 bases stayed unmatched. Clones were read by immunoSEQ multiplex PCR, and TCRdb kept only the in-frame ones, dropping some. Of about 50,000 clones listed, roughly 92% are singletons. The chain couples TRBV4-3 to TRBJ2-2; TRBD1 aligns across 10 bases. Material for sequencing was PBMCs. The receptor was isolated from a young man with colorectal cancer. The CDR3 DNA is TGCGCCAGCAGCCCCGGCTGGGGACAGGGGTCCGGGGAGCTGTTTTTT. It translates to CASSPGWGQGSGELFF.